The rows below give T cell receptor beta chains drawn from one sample of a study of blood T cell repertoires in COVID-19. Measured with immunoSEQ multiplex PCR; TCRdb has only the in-frame clones, and not every one. The repertoire holds a few hundred thousand clones, with 65% to 85% as singletons. The sequencing input was PBMCs or T cells enriched from blood (not recorded which). The receptors were gathered from a woman in her 40s with acute COVID-19. The CDR3 runs from the conserved cysteine through the conserved F or W. A D gene is named only where the DNA matches it firmly.

d_call,v_call,cdr3_aa
NA,TRBV3-1/TRBV3-2,CASSYPGSYNEQFF
TRBD1,TRBV9,CASSGTGVENSPLHF
NA,TRBV5-4,CASSLEVQDYEQYF
NA,TRBV19,CASSIGRTYKGAFF
NA,TRBV28,CASSRGGETFTF
NA,TRBV3-1/TRBV3-2,CASSQGGQGKGQPQHF
NA,TRBV28,CASSSWTASNYGYTF
TRBD1,TRBV7-3,CASSPGQSVHNEQFF
NA,TRBV12-3/TRBV12-4,CASSGGPYEQYF
TRBD1,TRBV2,CASSAPDRGSYEQYF
TRBD2,TRBV9,CASSGGGLAGGQETQYF
NA,TRBV19,CASSYREGREKLFF
TRBD2,TRBV5-4,CASSFPAGANNEQFF
NA,TRBV21-1,CASSSRNYGYTF
TRBD1,TRBV30,CAWRTPGQGGETQYF
NA,TRBV30,CAWSVGGTDTQYF
TRBD1,TRBV7-9,CASSSPRTGYSSYEQYF
NA,TRBV7-2,CASSLASRQGRGNQPQHF
TRBD1,TRBV19,CASSNRDRDGYTF
TRBD1,TRBV5-1,CASGLGQGASYEQYF
NA,TRBV5-1,CASSPRRGSGNTIYF
TRBD1,TRBV27,CASSFLFGTADTQYF
TRBD1,TRBV30,CALDRGPTEAFF
NA,TRBV5-8,CASSLRTSYNEQFF
NA,TRBV7-6,CASSLEWRDQDTQYF
NA,TRBV19,CASRRRQVGTGELFF
NA,TRBV5-6,CASSRGDRYSNQPQHF
NA,TRBV5-6,CASSRGSYRDGFYNEQFF
NA,TRBV19,CASSPQGRWTGELFF
NA,TRBV25-1,CASSEAGKSSYEQYF
NA,TRBV28,CASSTITGILKETQYF
TRBD1,TRBV12-3/TRBV12-4,CASSSDRGYGYTF
TRBD1,TRBV7-9,CASSLEGAGQFF
NA,TRBV18,CASSPSGRATDTQYF
TRBD1,TRBV29-1,CSVESQGAGGYTF
NA,TRBV27,CASSLGGGKDGYTF
TRBD1,TRBV4-1,CASSPLGEGARGNTIYF
NA,TRBV7-2,CASSFDPGRGNIQYF
NA,TRBV24-1,CATSDGRGYEQYF
TRBD1,TRBV2,CASSRDSNSNQPQHF
TRBD2,TRBV10-2,CASMAGAYNEQFF